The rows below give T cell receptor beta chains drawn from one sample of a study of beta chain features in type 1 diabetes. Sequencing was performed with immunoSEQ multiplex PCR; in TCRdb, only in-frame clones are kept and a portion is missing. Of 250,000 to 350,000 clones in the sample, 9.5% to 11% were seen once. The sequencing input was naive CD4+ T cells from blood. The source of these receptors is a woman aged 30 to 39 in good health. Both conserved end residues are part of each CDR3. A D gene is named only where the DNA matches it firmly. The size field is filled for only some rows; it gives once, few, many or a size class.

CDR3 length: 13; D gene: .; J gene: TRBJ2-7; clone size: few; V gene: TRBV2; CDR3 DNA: TGTGCCAGCCGGGTAGGAGGGTCGGGTGAGCAGTACTTC; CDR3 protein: CASRVGGSGEQYF
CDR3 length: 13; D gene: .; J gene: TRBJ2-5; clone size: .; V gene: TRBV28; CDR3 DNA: TGTGCCAAAAGCATGGGGGCATGGGAGACCCAGTACTTC; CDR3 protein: CAKSMGAWETQYF
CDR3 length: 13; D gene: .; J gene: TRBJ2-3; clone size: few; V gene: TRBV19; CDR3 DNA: TGTGCCAGTAGTTCCGCAGGCACAGATACGCAGTATTTT; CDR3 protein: CASSSAGTDTQYF
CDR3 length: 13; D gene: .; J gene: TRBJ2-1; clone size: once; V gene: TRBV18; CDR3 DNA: TGTGCCAGCTCACCAACACCCACCAATGAGCAGTTCTTC; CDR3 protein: CASSPTPTNEQFF
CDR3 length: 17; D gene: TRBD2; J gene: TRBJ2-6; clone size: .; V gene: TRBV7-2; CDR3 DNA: TGTGCCAGCAGCTTAGTGGCGGGAGTCGCTGGGGCCAACGTCCTGACTTTC; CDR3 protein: CASSLVAGVAGANVLTF
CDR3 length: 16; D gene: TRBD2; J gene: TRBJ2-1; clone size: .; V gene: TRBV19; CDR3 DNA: TGTGCCAGTAGTAAGACGACTAGCGGGAACTACAATGAGCAGTTCTTC; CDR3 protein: CASSKTTSGNYNEQFF
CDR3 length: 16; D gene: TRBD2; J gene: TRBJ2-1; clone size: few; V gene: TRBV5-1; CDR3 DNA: TGCGCCAGCAGCCCACCGGGACTAGTATCCTACAATGAGCAGTTCTTC; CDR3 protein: CASSPPGLVSYNEQFF
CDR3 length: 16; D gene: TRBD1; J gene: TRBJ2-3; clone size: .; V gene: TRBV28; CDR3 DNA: TGTGCCAGCAGTTCCCCAGGGACAGGGGTCGCAGATACGCAGTATTTT; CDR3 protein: CASSSPGTGVADTQYF
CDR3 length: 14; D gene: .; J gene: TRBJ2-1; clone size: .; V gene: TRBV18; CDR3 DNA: TGTGCCAGCTCACCACCCACGACTGTGAATGAGCAGTTCTTC; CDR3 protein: CASSPPTTVNEQFF
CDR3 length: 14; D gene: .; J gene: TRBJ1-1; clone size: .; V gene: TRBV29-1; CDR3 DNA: TGCAGCGGACGGGACAACGTGATGAACACTGAAGCTTTCTTT; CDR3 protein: CSGRDNVMNTEAFF
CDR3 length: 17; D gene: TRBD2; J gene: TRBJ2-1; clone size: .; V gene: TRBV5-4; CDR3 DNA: TGTGCCAGCAGCTTGGGAACTAGCGGGAGTGGTGGGTTTGAGCAGTTCTTC; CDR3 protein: CASSLGTSGSGGFEQFF
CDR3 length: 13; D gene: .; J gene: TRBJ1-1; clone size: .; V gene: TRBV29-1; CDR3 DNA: TGCAGCGTTGAAATAACGGAGATTACTGAAGCTTTCTTT; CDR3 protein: CSVEITEITEAFF
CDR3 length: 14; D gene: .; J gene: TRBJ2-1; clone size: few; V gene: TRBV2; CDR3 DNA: TGTGCCGGGAGGAAAGACCCCCCGTACAATGAGCAGTTCTTC; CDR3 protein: CAGRKDPPYNEQFF
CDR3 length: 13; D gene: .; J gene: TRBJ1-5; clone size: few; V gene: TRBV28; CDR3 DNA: TGTGCCAGCAGCCGACAGAGAAATCAGCCCCAGCATTTT; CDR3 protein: CASSRQRNQPQHF
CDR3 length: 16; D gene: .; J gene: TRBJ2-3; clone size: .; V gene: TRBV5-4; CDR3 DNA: TGTGCCAGCAGCCCCCGAGCAGGAACCGAGACCGGTACGCAGTATTTT; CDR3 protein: CASSPRAGTETGTQYF
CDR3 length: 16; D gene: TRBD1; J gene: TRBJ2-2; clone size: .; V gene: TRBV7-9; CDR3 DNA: TGTGCCAGCAGCTTTCAGGGGGCGGTAAACACCGGGGAGCTGTTTTTT; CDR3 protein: CASSFQGAVNTGELFF
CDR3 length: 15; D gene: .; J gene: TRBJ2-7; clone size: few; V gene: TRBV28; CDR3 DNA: TGTGCCAGCAGTTTGCCGGGCAGGGTGCCCTACGAGCAGTACTTC; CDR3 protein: CASSLPGRVPYEQYF
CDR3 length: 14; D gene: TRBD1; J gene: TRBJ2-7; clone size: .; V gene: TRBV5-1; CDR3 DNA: TGCGCCAGCAGCAAGGACAGGGCTCGCTACGAGCAGTACTTC; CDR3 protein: CASSKDRARYEQYF
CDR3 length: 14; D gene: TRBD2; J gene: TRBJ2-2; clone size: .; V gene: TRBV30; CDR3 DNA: TGTGCCTGGAGTATGGGACTAGGTGCCGGGGAGCTGTTTTTT; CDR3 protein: CAWSMGLGAGELFF
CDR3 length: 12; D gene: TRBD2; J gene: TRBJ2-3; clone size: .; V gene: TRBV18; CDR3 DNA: TGTGCCAGCTCAGATCCTGGGACTACGCTGTATTTT; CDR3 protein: CASSDPGTTLYF
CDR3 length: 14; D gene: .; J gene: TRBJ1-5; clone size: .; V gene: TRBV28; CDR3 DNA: TGTGCCAGCAGTTCCCCAGGTAGCAATCAGCCCCAGCATTTT; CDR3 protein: CASSSPGSNQPQHF
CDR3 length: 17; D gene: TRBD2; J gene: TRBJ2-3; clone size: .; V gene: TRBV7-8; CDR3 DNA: TGTGCCAGCAGCTGGCCTCCTAGCGGGGCTAACACAGATACGCAGTATTTT; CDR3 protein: CASSWPPSGANTDTQYF
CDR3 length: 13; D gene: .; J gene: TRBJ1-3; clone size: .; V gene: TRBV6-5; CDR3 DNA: TGTGCCAGCAGAGAGGGACACGGAAACACCATATATTTT; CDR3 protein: CASREGHGNTIYF
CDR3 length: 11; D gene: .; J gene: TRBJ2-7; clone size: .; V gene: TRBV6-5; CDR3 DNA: TGTGCCAGCAGTCAACGGGGGGAGCAGTACTTC; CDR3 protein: CASSQRGEQYF
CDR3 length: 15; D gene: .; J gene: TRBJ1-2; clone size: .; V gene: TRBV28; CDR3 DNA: TGTGCCAGCAGTCCTGGAGCTCAGGGTCCGTATGGCTACACCTTC; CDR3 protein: CASSPGAQGPYGYTF
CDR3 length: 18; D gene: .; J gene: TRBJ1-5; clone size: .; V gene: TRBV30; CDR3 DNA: TGTGCCTGGAGTGTACGGACATCATGGGGCTTAAGCAATCAGCCCCAGCATTTT; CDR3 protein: CAWSVRTSWGLSNQPQHF
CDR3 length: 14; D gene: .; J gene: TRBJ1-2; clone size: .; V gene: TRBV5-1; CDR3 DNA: TGCGCCAGCAGCTTGGCTCGCGGCCACTATGGCTACACCTTC; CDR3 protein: CASSLARGHYGYTF
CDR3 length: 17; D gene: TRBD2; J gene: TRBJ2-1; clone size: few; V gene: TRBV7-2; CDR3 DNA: TGTGCCAGCAGCTTAAGCGGACTAGCGGGAGTTGACCATGAGCAGTTCTTC; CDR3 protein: CASSLSGLAGVDHEQFF
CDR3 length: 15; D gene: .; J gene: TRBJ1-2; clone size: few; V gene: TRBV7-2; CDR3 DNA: TGTGCCAGCAGCTTAGGCACAGATGGTAACTATGGCTACACCTTC; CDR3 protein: CASSLGTDGNYGYTF
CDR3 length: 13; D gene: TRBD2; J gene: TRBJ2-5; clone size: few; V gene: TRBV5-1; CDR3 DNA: TGCGCCAGCAGCTTACTAGCGGACGAGACCCAGTACTTC; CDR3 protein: CASSLLADETQYF
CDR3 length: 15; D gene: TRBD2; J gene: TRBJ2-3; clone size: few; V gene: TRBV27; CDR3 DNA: TGTGCCAGCAGTCGGGCGGGAGGGCCCACAGATACGCAGTATTTT; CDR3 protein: CASSRAGGPTDTQYF
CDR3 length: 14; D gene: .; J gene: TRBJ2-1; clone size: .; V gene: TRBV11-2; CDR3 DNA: TGTGCCAGCAGCGACCCGACCGGGAGCAATGAGCAGTTCTTC; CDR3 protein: CASSDPTGSNEQFF
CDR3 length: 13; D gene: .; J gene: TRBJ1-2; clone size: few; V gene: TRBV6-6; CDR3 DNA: TGTGCCAGCAGGAACGACAGGACATATGGCTACACCTTC; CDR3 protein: CASRNDRTYGYTF
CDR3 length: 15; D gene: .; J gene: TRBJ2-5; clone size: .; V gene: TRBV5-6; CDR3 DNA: TGTGCCAGCAGCTTGCGGACTGTGGGGAGGGAGACCCAGTACTTC; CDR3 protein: CASSLRTVGRETQYF
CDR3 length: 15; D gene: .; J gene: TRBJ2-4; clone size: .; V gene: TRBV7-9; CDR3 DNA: TGTGCCAGCAGCCCCCCACTTAGAGCCAAAAACATTCAGTACTTC; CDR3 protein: CASSPPLRAKNIQYF
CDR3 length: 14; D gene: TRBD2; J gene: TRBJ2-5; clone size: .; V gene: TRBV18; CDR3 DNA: TGTGCCAGCTCATCTCTAGCGGGAGGAGAGACCCAGTACTTC; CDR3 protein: CASSSLAGGETQYF
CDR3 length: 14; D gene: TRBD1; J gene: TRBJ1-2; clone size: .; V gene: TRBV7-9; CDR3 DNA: TGTGCCAGCAGACCTTCCGGGACAGGGGATGGCTACACCTTC; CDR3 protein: CASRPSGTGDGYTF
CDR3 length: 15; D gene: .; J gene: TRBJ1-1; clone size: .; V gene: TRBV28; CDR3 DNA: TGTGCCAGCAGTTTTTCGTCAGGGGCCAACACTGAAGCTTTCTTT; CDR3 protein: CASSFSSGANTEAFF
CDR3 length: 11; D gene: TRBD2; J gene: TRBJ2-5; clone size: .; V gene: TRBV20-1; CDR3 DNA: TGCAGTGCTAGGGAAGGGACTAGGGGGTACTTC; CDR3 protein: CSAREGTRGYF
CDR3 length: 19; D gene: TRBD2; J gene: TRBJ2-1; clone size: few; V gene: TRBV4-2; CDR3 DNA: TGTGCCAGCAGCCAAGTGTATGACCCAAGCGGGAGCTACAACAATGAGCAGTTCTTC; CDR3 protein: CASSQVYDPSGSYNNEQFF
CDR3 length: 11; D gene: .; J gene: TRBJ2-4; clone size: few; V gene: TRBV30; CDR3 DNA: TGTGCCTGGAGCCTCAAAAACATTCAGTACTTC; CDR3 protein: CAWSLKNIQYF
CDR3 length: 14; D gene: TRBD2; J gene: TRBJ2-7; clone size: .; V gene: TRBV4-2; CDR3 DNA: TGTGCCAGCAGCCAAGGGACTAGCCCTTACGAGCAGTACTTC; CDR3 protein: CASSQGTSPYEQYF
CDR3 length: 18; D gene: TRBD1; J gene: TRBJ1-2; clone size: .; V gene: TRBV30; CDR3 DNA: TGTGCCTGGAGTGGACAGCCGGGACAGGGGGCTAGCGGCTATGGCTACACCTTC; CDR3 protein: CAWSGQPGQGASGYGYTF
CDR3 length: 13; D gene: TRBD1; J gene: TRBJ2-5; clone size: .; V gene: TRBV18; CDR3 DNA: TGTGCCAGCTCATCGGACAGGGTAGAGACCCAGTACTTC; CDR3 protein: CASSSDRVETQYF
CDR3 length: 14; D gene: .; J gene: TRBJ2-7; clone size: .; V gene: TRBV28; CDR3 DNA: TGTGCCAGCAGTTTATCGCTAGCCAACTACGAGCAGTACTTC; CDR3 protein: CASSLSLANYEQYF
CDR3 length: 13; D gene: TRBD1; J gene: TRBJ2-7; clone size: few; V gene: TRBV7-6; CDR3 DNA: TGTGCCAGCAGCAAGGGACAGGGCGGCGAGCAGTACTTC; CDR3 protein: CASSKGQGGEQYF